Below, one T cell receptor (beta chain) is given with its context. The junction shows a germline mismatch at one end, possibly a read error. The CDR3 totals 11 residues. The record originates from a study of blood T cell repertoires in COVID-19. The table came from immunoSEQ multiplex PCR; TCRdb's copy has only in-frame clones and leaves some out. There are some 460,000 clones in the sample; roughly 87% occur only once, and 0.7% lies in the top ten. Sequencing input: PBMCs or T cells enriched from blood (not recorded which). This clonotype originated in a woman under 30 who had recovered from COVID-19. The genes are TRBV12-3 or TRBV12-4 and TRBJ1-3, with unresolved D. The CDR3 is CASSLKRSAAF. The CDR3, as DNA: TGTGCCAGCAGTTTGAAGAGATCGGCGGCATTT.